This TCR beta chain was sequenced during a study of T-cell memory formation after mild COVID-19. This CDR3 region has 15 residues. V lost 1 base, J lost 4 bases, and 13 bases lay in between. Each CDR3 protein gets one entry after TCRdb re-called the 5' RACE reads with MiXCR. Of 400,000 to 450,000 distinct CDR3 sequences listed, about a sixth are singletons. The specimen sequenced was PBMCs or a T cell subset sorted from them (not recorded which). The receptor's source is a young man who had mild COVID-19 (a few samples of this study predate the infection). Cell type and time point are not known. The gene calls are TRBV12-3 or TRBV12-4 and TRBJ2-5; no clear D. CDR3 nucleotide sequence: TGTGCCAGCAGTTTAGTACTCAGAAACGGAGAGACCCAGTACTTC. It specifies CASSLVLRNGETQYF.